This entry lists 10 T cell receptor beta chains sequenced from one sample in a study of shared clonotypes between healthy human individuals. Profiled with immunoSEQ multiplex PCR; TCRdb holds only in-frame clones, not every one. The sample yields approximately 440,000 clones, about 74% seen once. What was sequenced was PBMCs. The source is a woman aged 40 to 50 in good health. Some clones in this sample may be carry-over from other donors' samples.

Note on this clone: The identical CDR3 is also encoded by other nucleotide sequences in the sample. The chain has TRBV5-1 and TRBJ2-1; 12 nucleotides agree with TRBD2. The CDR3 sequence is 15 residues long. The germline gives CDR1 SGHRS, CDR2 YFSETQ. V shed 4 bases and J 3 bases; nucleotides not matched to a gene: 2. The CDR3 is CASSPTSGSYNEQFF. The CDR3 DNA reads as TGCGCCAGCAGCCCGACTAGCGGGAGCTACAATGAGCAGTTCTTC.

To note about this clone: A single base is all that separates this from a far larger clone, so a read error is likely. Other DNA sequences in this sample translate to the same CDR3. The V and J genes are TRBV30 and TRBJ2-5; 12 nucleotides line up with TRBD2. The CDR3 consists of 13 residues. Germline CDR1 and CDR2: GTSNPN and SVGIG (reference sequence). The chain's CDR3 is CAGSRTSGIAQYF. In nucleotides, the CDR3 is TGTGCCGGGAGTAGGACTAGCGGGATAGCCCAGTACTTC.

V is TRBV9 and J is TRBJ2-1; TRBD1 matches at 8 bases. Germline-derived CDR1 and CDR2 are SGDLS and YYNGEE. This CDR3 contains 16 residues. The trim removed 1 base at V and 8 bases at J, leaving 11 bases unmatched. In DNA form, the CDR3 reads TGTGCCAGCAGCGTACCCGGACAGGGCCTAGGGGATGAGCAGTTCTTC. Its translation is CASSVPGQGLGDEQFF.

To note about this clone: A much more abundant neighbour one base away suggests this may be a read error. The same CDR3 arises from other DNA sequences in this sample as well. V and J are TRBV5-6 and TRBJ2-7, with D unclear. The CDR3 is 15 residues long. The V gene's germline CDR1 is SGHDT and CDR2 YYEEEE. V dropped 1 base and J dropped 6 bases, with 17 bases sitting between them. The CDR3 sequence is CASSLLSAPAFEQYF. DNA for the CDR3: TGTGCCAGCAGCTTGCTAAGTGCCCCGGCCTTCGAGCAGTACTTC.

Ten or more counts support this clone. The gene calls are TRBV30 and TRBJ1-4; maybe TRBD1 (5 bases). In germline, CDR1 is GTSNPN, CDR2 SVGIG (reference sequence). The CDR3 totals 12 residues. The V gene lost 0 bases and the J gene lost 8 bases, with 7 bases spanning the gap. The DNA for the CDR3 is TGTGCCTGGAGTGTACGGGACGAAAAACTGTTTTTT. Translating it yields CAWSVRDEKLFF.

This rearrangement joins TRBV4-3 to TRBJ2-7, with D maybe TRBD1 (6 bases). Germline V gene data show CDR1 as LGHNA and CDR2 as YSLEER. Trimming removed 3 bases from V and 7 bases from J, with 22 bases in between. CDR3 length: 16 residues. The CDR3 nucleotides are TGCGCCAGCAGCCAGTACTTACAGGGAGCCACCGGGGAGCAGTACTTC. This sequence encodes CASSQYLQGATGEQYF.

Only one count was recorded for this clone. This chain joins TRBV7-9 and TRBJ2-7; 9 bases are a match to TRBD1. Per germline, CDR1 SEHNR and CDR2 FQNEAQ (reference sequence). This CDR3 is built from 16 residues. V lost 4 bases, J lost 5 bases, and 12 bases stayed unmatched. For the CDR3, the DNA is TGTGCCAGCAGCTCTCTTCAATGGGGGACAGGGAACGAGCAGTACTTC. Translating it yields CASSSLQWGTGNEQYF.

The chain combines TRBV6-5 with TRBJ2-7; 9 positions agree with TRBD1. Germline V gene sequence: CDR1 MNHEY, CDR2 SVGAGI. There are 13 residues in the CDR3. V lost 9 bases and J lost 2; bases outside the gene matches: 5. The CDR3 reads CASRGQGPYEQYF. Written as DNA, the CDR3 is TGTGCCAGTAGGGGACAGGGTCCCTACGAGCAGTACTTC.

This clone was recorded once. The V call is TRBV28, the J call TRBJ2-7; 11 nucleotides line up with TRBD2. The CDR3 contains 15 residues. The V segment lost 6 bases and the J segment 7 bases; nucleotides outside the gene matches: 11. Looked up from germline, CDR1 is MDHEN and CDR2 is SYDVKM. CDR3 nucleotides: TGTGCCAGCAGCCGCACTAGCGGGAGAACGGGGGAGCAGTACTTC. This gives the protein CASSRTSGRTGEQYF.

The chain is built from TRBV6-6 and TRBJ2-7, with D possibly TRBD2 on 6 matching bases. Germline values: CDR1 MNHNY, CDR2 SVGAGI (reference sequence). The CDR3 has 16 residues. Trimming pared 0 bases from V and 0 bases from J, leaving 12 bases between. CDR3 coding DNA: TGTGCCAGCAGTTACTCTCGACGGGAGCACTCCTACGAGCAGTACTTC. Translating it yields CASSYSRREHSYEQYF.